A few counts support the clone carrying this T cell receptor beta chain. From around 11 ml of fresh peripheral blood, PBMCs were isolated. RNA transcripts were the template for amplifying TCR beta CDR3 regions. The study used the HTBI primer set for a first-round RT-PCR of the TCR CDR3. MiXCR, run by TCRdb on the multiplex PCR reads, gives a single entry per CDR3 protein. The table records fewer than 450,000 distinct CDR3 sequences, roughly 18% of them present only once. V lost 8 bases and J 5 bases, leaving 12 bases between the germline ends. CDR3 length equals 12 residues. Germline CDR1 is MNHNS and CDR2 is SASEGT. The sample belongs to a study of T cells in Graves' hyperthyroidism and ophthalmopathy.

The chain links TRBV6-1 to TRBJ2-5; a weak D match, TRBD1 (6 bases). Sequenced material: blood. The sequence derives from a man younger than 35 with Graves' ophthalmopathy. DNA for the CDR3: TGTGCCAGCGGGGGCAGCCGGGAGACCCAGTACTTC. The encoded protein is CASGGSRETQYF.